The clone carrying this TCR beta chain was seen ten or more times. The antigen is not known. Trimming removed 3 bases from V and 1 base from J, with 9 bases in between. This CDR3 comprises 14 residues. This sample is drawn from a study of T cells in Graves' hyperthyroidism and ophthalmopathy. Regarding the study as a whole: Most thyroid clonotypes with frequency above 0.001 were detected in blood. Ophthalmopathy, which appeared later, was predicted by the model a median roughly 6.4 months before onset. Ophthalmopathy stood apart from stable hyperthyroidism in a 13 V-J model.

Exclusion followed for patients with uncontrolled infection, other autoimmune disease, pregnancy or lactation. RNA transcripts were the template for amplifying TCR beta CDR3 regions. The primer set for the first-round RT-PCR of the TCR CDR3 was HTBI. TCRdb re-derived calls from the multiplex PCR reads in MiXCR, one entry per CDR3 protein. Here the sample spans 500,000 to 800,000 distinct CDR3 sequences, 45% being singletons. The sequence was obtained from an adult man with Graves' disease, either hyperthyroidism or ophthalmopathy (not recorded which). The V and J genes are TRBV12-3 or TRBV12-4 and TRBJ2-5; D may be TRBD1 (5 bases). Sequencing was carried out using peripheral blood or thyroid tissue (not recorded which). The CDR3 loop reads CASSLGRIQETQYF. The CDR3 DNA follows: TGTGCCAGCAGTTTGGGGCGGATCCAAGAGACCCAGTACTTC.